This T cell receptor beta chain came from a study of memory CD4+ T cells and cytomegalovirus serostatus. General study points: CD4+ memory repertoires contained about two fifths of the roughly 160 reported CMV TCRbeta sequences.

Single viable CD3+CD4+CD8-CD45RO+ cells were sorted as the memory CD4+ T cells. Donors' CMV status reflects serum IgG against pp150, pp28, p38, p52. In the case of this clone: The antigen is unknown.

As handled by the study authors: After removing out-of-frame reads, approximately 2.2 million distinct TCRbeta sequences remained. TCRdb keeps only in-frame clones here, not all; method: immunoSEQ multiplex PCR. Clone size and the V and J calls come from that table; the DNA yielded D and trimming. The repertoire holds about 62,000 clones, with about three quarters as singletons. Sequencing was done on a sample of memory CD4+ T cells from blood. The receptor's source is an adult in good health and CMV-seropositive.

In DNA form, the CDR3 reads TGTGCCAGCAGCTTCCCTAGCGGGAGGGCACAGTTCTTC. Its translation is CASSFPSGRAQFF. This chain uses TRBV7-2 with TRBJ2-1, with 12 bases fitting TRBD2. V dropped 3 bases and J dropped 13; count of bases not matched to a gene: 4. CDR1 and CDR2 (germline): SGHTA, FQGNSA. This CDR3 spans 13 amino acids.